The sample holds many counts of the clone carrying this T cell receptor (beta chain). This record comes from a study of regulatory T cells in long-lasting Graves disease. Looked up from germline, CDR1 is KGHDR and CDR2 is SFDVKD. Trimming removed 4 bases from V and 5 bases from J, with 16 bases in between. There are 15 residues in the CDR3. Arm-PCR of CDR3 regions and iRepertoire HTBI primers were used to build TCR beta libraries. MiXCR was run by TCRdb on the multiplex PCR reads, yielding one entry per CDR3 protein. The table shows about 420,000 distinct CDR3 sequences, with about 16% occurring only once. Regarding time point: newly diagnosed GD, antithyroid drugs for less than 3 months. PBMC RNA served as the TCR library source. Separately, the same data were catalogued under a study of T cells in Graves' hyperthyroidism and ophthalmopathy. That source adds: Ophthalmopathy was told apart from stable hyperthyroidism by a 13 V-J model.

The chain recombines TRBV24-1 with TRBJ2-5, with D maybe TRBD1 (6 bases). The input for sequencing was peripheral blood mononuclear cells (PBMCs), taken at new diagnosis, from a patient treated with antithyroid drugs. The receptor was isolated from a woman aged 18-29 years with Graves disease. CDR3 DNA: TGTGCCACCAGTGAACGTTCAGGGGCGAGGGAGACCCAGTACTTC. Translation gives CATSERSGARETQYF.